Below are 20 T cell receptor beta chains sequenced from a single sample in a study of T cell responses to AZD1222 COVID-19 vaccine. Repertoires were generated with immunoSEQ multiplex PCR, while TCRdb's copy carries only in-frame clones and drops some. Seen here are nearly 90,000 clones, about 89% observed once, and the top ten hold 5% to 6%. The sequenced sample was peripheral blood, obtained 28 days after the second AZD1222 dose. The source is an adult who received the AZD1222 COVID-19 vaccine.

The CDR3: CASSEALGGTGILNTEAFF. The CDR3 nucleotides are TGTGCCAGCAGTGAAGCGCTCGGGGGGACAGGGATCTTGAACACTGAAGCTTTCTTT. V is TRBV2 and J is TRBJ1-1, with TRBD1 matching over 9 bases. The CDR3 extends over 19 amino acids. Trimming removed 0 bases from V and 0 bases from J; junction bases left unmatched: 11. From germline, CDR1 is SNHLY and CDR2 FYNNEI.

The chain carries TRBV19 and TRBJ2-7; D remains unclear. V was pared by 3 bases and J by 1 base, with 10 bases between. This CDR3 comprises 14 residues. Germline CDR1 is LNHDA and CDR2 is SQIVND (reference sequence). The CDR3 DNA reads TGTGCCAGTAGTATGAGTGCGGCGTCCTACGAGCAGTACTTC. Its protein is CASSMSAASYEQYF.

The chain combines TRBV19 with TRBJ2-3, with D unclear. V was shortened by 7 bases and J by 3 bases, with 14 bases between the two germline ends. Germline V gene data show CDR1 as LNHDA and CDR2 as SQIVND (reference sequence). This CDR3 spans 14 amino acids. CDR3 loop: CASTASVGTDTQYF. In DNA, the CDR3 is TGTGCCAGTACTGCTTCAGTTGGGACAGATACGCAGTATTTT. Full variable domain (outside the CDR3, taken from reference TRBV19 and TRBJ2-3): DGGITQSPKYLFRKEGQNVTLSCEQNLNHDAMYWYRQDPGQGLRLIYYSQIVNDFQKGDIAEGYSVSREKKESFPLTVTSAQKNPTAFYLCASTASVGTDTQYFGPGTRLTVL.

For the CDR3, the DNA is TGTGCTAGTGGTTTGGGACAGCCCTATAATTCACCCCTCCACTTT. This codes for CASGLGQPYNSPLHF. V and J are TRBV12-5 and TRBJ1-6; possible D gene TRBD1, 5 bases. Germline CDR1 is LGHNT and CDR2 is FRNRAP. This CDR3 is 15 amino acids long. V was clipped by 1 base and J by 2 bases, with 6 bases between them. The full variable domain, completed using reference TRBV12-5 and TRBJ1-6, is DARVTQTPRHKVTEMGQEVTMRCQPILGHNTVFWYRQTMMQGLELLAYFRNRAPLDDSGMPKDRFSAEMPDATLATLKIQPSEPRDSAVYFCASGLGQPYNSPLHFGNGTRLTVT.

This chain uses TRBV2 with TRBJ1-5; 9 nucleotides line up with TRBD1. This CDR3 is 19 amino acids long. V was pared by 7 bases and J by 6 bases, with 22 bases of the junction left unmatched. Germline V gene lookup returns CDR1 SNHLY and CDR2 FYNNEI. The CDR3 region has the DNA TGTGCCAGCACGCTCGGTTTCTACATCGACAGGGGGGCCTCTCAGCCCCAGCATTTT. Protein sequence: CASTLGFYIDRGASQPQHF.

The chain couples TRBV4-1 to TRBJ1-5; 8 bases agree with TRBD1. Germline trimming cut 0 bases from V and 6 bases from J; bases unmatched to any gene: 13. From germline, CDR1 is MGHRA and CDR2 YSYEKL. This CDR3 is 18 amino acids long. CDR3 in amino acids: CASSQEAEAGGVGQPQHF. The DNA of the CDR3 is TGCGCCAGCAGCCAAGAAGCCGAAGCAGGGGGCGTGGGTCAGCCCCAGCATTTT.

The rearrangement joins TRBV5-5 to TRBJ2-7; 7 bases fit TRBD1. This CDR3 comprises 14 residues. Germline V gene data show CDR1 as SGHKS and CDR2 as YYEKEE (reference sequence). The V gene end was trimmed by 2 bases and the J gene end by 5 bases; junction bases not matched to a gene: 7. The CDR3 spells CASSFGQGDNEQYF. The CDR3 DNA is TGTGCCAGCAGCTTCGGCCAGGGGGATAACGAGCAGTACTTC.

The chain employs TRBV28 and TRBJ2-3; D remains ambiguous. The germline CDR1 and CDR2 sequences are MDHEN and SYDVKM. The ends were cut back, 8 bases at V and 0 bases at J, with 9 bases in the middle. The CDR3 has 13 residues. The CDR3, as DNA: TGTGCCAGCCGATGGGATAGCACAGATACGCAGTATTTT. This sequence encodes CASRWDSTDTQYF.

The chain has TRBV14 and TRBJ2-6; 9 positions match TRBD1. CDR1 is SGHDN, CDR2 FVKESK, per germline. Germline trimming cut 5 bases from V and 5 bases from J; bases unmatched to any gene: 10. The CDR3 is 17 amino acids. CDR3 bases: TGTGCCAGCAGCACGGGACAGGGCTCGAGTTGGGCCAACGTCCTGACTTTC. Protein product: CASSTGQGSSWANVLTF.

The chain has TRBV4-1 and TRBJ1-4; D unresolved. Per the germline V gene, CDR1 is MGHRA and CDR2 is YSYEKL. The CDR3 has 17 amino acids. Trimming pared 2 bases from V and 3 bases from J, leaving 16 bases between. CDR3 in amino acids: CASSQRVIVAANEKLFF. The CDR3 DNA sequence: TGCGCCAGCAGCCAACGGGTGATAGTTGCGGCTAATGAAAAACTGTTTTTT.

This clone has just one count. The rearrangement joins TRBV9 to TRBJ1-1; D unclear. The CDR3 consists of 13 residues. V gave up 0 bases and J gave up 9 bases, with 12 bases separating them. The V gene's germline CDR1 is SGDLS and CDR2 YYNGEE. The CDR3, as DNA: TGTGCCAGCAGCGTAGCCGGCGAAGGGAAAGCTTTCTTT. Its translation is CASSVAGEGKAFF.

The chain's CDR3 is CAISEMGRELFF. The CDR3 nucleotides are TGTGCCATCAGTGAGATGGGGAGGGAACTGTTTTTT. The rearrangement joins TRBV10-3 to TRBJ1-4; D gene uncertain. Germline V gene data show CDR1 as ENHRY and CDR2 as SYGVKD. V lost 2 bases and J 12 bases, leaving 10 bases between the germline ends. This CDR3 contains 12 residues.

The chain recombines TRBV4-3 with TRBJ1-4, with 8 bases fitting TRBD1. The J segment lost 10 bases and the V segment lost 0 bases, leaving 7 bases of the junction unmatched. This CDR3 has 15 amino acids. Germline CDR1 and CDR2: LGHNA and YSLEER. Written as DNA, the CDR3 is TGCGCCAGCAGCCAAGACAGCCAGGGGGCCGGAAAACTGTTTTTT. It encodes CASSQDSQGAGKLFF.

The chain is built from TRBV4-3 and TRBJ2-2; weak D call: TRBD1 (6 bases). The CDR3 has 15 residues. Germline CDR1 and CDR2: LGHNA and YSLEER. The V and J ends lost 3 bases and 3 bases respectively, with 11 bases between them. The CDR3: CASSHDRQYTGELFF. CDR3 in DNA: TGCGCCAGCAGCCATGACAGGCAATACACCGGGGAGCTGTTTTTT.

This sequence joins TRBV30 and TRBJ2-2, with 8 bases lining up with TRBD2. The CDR3 spans 13 residues. Germline CDR1 and CDR2: GTSNPN and SVGIG (reference sequence). V shed 4 bases and J 7 bases; nucleotides not matched to a gene: 5. The CDR3 DNA is TGTGCCTGGACCGGGGGGGCGGACGGGGAGCTGTTTTTT. It codes for CAWTGGADGELFF.

This clone showed up just once. The chain is built from TRBV18 and TRBJ2-5, with D perhaps matching TRBD1 (5 bases). V lost 1 base and J 5 bases, leaving 8 bases between the germline ends. Germline V gene sequence: CDR1 KGHSH, CDR2 LQKENI. The CDR3 is 13 amino acids. CDR3 amino acids: CASSPQGFETQYF. DNA for the CDR3: TGTGCCAGCTCACCACAGGGGTTTGAGACCCAGTACTTC.

V and J are TRBV5-6 and TRBJ2-1, with 9 bases that match TRBD1. This CDR3 spans 16 amino acids. CDR1 and CDR2 from the germline V gene are SGHDT and YYEEEE. Losses at the gene ends were 3 bases for V and 6 bases for J; bases not matched to a gene: 10. CDR3 sequence reads: CASSSGGQGGGNEQFF. In DNA, the CDR3 is TGTGCCAGCAGCTCCGGGGGACAGGGAGGAGGCAATGAGCAGTTCTTC.

This rearrangement joins TRBV11-2 to TRBJ1-5; D possibly corresponds to TRBD1 (6 bases). Germline V gives CDR1 SGHAT, CDR2 FQNNGV. The CDR3 loop spans 16 amino acids. The V and J ends lost 5 bases and 3 bases respectively, with 17 bases between them. In nucleotides, the CDR3 is TGTGCCAGCAGCACCAGTCCACAGGGAATCAATCAGCCCCAGCATTTT. Amino acid sequence: CASSTSPQGINQPQHF. Full variable domain (rest looked up from reference TRBV11-2 and TRBJ1-5): EAGVAQSPRYKIIEKRQSVAFWCNPISGHATLYWYQQILGQGPKLLIQFQNNGVVDDSQLPKDRFSAERLKGVDSTLKIQPAKLEDSAVYLCASSTSPQGINQPQHFGDGTRLSIL.

CDR3 coding DNA: TGTGCCAGCAGCGTAGCTAGCGGGGGCCAAGAGACCCAGTACTTC. Translation: CASSVASGGQETQYF. This sequence joins TRBV9 and TRBJ2-5; 10 nucleotides agree with TRBD2. The germline CDR1 and CDR2 sequences are SGDLS and YYNGEE. This CDR3 region has 15 residues. The trim removed 0 bases at V and 1 base at J, leaving 0 bases unmatched.

The rearrangement joins TRBV7-2 to TRBJ1-2; 10 nucleotides agree with TRBD1. Germline V CDR1 and CDR2: SGHTA, FQGNSA. V lost 1 base and J lost 11; bases outside the gene matches: 4. CDR3 length: 13 residues. CDR3: CASSLVQGQGYTF. The CDR3 region has the DNA TGTGCCAGCAGCTTAGTTCAGGGACAGGGGTACACCTTC.